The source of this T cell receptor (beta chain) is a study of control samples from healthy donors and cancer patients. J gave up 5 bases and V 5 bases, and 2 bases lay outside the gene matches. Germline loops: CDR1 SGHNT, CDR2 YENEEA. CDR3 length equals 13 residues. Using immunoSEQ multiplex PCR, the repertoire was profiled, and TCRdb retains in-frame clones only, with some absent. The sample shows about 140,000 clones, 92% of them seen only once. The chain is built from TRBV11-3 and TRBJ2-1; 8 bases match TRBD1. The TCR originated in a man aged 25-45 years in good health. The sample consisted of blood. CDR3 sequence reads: CASSPGQDNEQFF. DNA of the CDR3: TGTGCCAGCAGCCCGGGACAGGACAATGAGCAGTTCTTC.